These T cell receptor beta chains were read from a single sample in a study of cytomegalovirus exposure and HLA in healthy donors. Sequencing used immunoSEQ multiplex PCR; TCRdb keeps in-frame clones, though not all of them. The sample records about 120,000 clones, roughly 80% being singletons. The specimen was PBMCs. All receptors derive from a woman aged 45-65 years in good health and CMV-seronegative. Both conserved end residues are trimmed from each CDR3. Fields, in order: D gene, V gene, CDR3 length, J gene, clone size, CDR3 protein. The D gene is left open where the match is weak. Only some rows state a clone size, as once, few, many or a class for expanded clones.

>TRBD1|TRBV5-1|14|TRBJ1-1|.
ASTARTGGLNTEAF
>TRBD1|TRBV5-1|12|TRBJ2-1|once
TSSLGQSYDEQF
>TRBD2|TRBV7-3|14|TRBJ2-1|.
ASSFLAGDPGNEQF
>TRBD1|TRBV9|15|TRBJ2-5|.
ASSPLGLGQGKETQY
>TRBD2|TRBV6-4|12|TRBJ2-1|few
ASSDGEGGGEQF
>.|TRBV4-2|12|.|.
ASSQDRQGYEQY
>.|TRBV27|9|TRBJ2-1|.
ASGYRDEQF
>TRBD2|TRBV27|12|TRBJ2-7|.
ASSLASGYYEQY
>.|TRBV18|14|TRBJ1-1|once
ASSPVGGQVNTEAF
>.|TRBV21-1|17|TRBJ2-3|.
ASHVVGTGVNILTDTQY
>.|TRBV19|14|TRBJ1-5|.
ASSPQSETGIWPQH
>TRBD2|TRBV11-2|13|TRBJ2-7|.
ASSLGTSRLSEQY
>.|TRBV10-3|12|TRBJ2-1|few
AISENRDYNEQF
>.|TRBV28|13|TRBJ2-1|.
ASSFRAGPRDEQF
>.|TRBV7-2|12|TRBJ1-1|.
ASSLSYTSGEAF
>.|TRBV28|12|TRBJ1-1|.
ASSLEQLNTEAF
>TRBD1|TRBV28|13|TRBJ1-5|once
ASSLAGQGQQPQH
>.|TRBV23-1|14|TRBJ2-2|.
ASSQSGEGVTGELF
>.|TRBV6-5|13|TRBJ2-3|.
ASSQTGESTDTQY
>.|TRBV7-9|12|TRBJ2-6|.
ASSPLQGANVLT
>.|TRBV7-9|9|TRBJ1-2|.
SSRFTGGYT
>.|TRBV9|13|TRBJ2-1|.
ASSVGWSSYNEQF
>.|TRBV2|11|TRBJ2-1|.
ASWSRAYNEQF
>TRBD1|TRBV9|12|TRBJ1-2|.
ASSGRGQHYGYT
>.|TRBV30|10|TRBJ2-1|.
ASRVVSNEQF
>.|TRBV9|14|TRBJ2-6|.
ASSATGTAGANVLT
>.|TRBV28|10|TRBJ2-7|.
ASSAFRDEQY
>TRBD1|TRBV30|13|TRBJ1-1|.
AWSGRTGANTEAF
>TRBD1|TRBV7-9|14|TRBJ1-2|.
SSSFRQGAHDYGYT
>TRBD2|TRBV28|12|TRBJ2-1|once
ASSSMTSGNEQF
>TRBD1|TRBV11-2|14|TRBJ2-3|.
ASSLGGQLNTDTQY